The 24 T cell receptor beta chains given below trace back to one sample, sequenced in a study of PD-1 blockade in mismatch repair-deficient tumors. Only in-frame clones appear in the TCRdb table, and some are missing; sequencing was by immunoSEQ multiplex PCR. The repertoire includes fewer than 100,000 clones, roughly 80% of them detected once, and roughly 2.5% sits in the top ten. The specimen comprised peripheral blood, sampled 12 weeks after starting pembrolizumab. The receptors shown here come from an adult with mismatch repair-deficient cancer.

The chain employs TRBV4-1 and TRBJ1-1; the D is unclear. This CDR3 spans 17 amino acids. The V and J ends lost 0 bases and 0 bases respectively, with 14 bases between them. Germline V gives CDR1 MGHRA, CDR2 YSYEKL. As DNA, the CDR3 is TGCGCCAGCAGCCAAGACGGGGTGAATCTAATGAACACTGAAGCTTTCTTT. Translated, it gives CASSQDGVNLMNTEAFF.

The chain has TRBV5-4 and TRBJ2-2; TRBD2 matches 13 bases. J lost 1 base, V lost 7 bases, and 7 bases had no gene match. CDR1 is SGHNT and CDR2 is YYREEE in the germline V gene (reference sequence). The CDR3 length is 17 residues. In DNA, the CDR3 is TGTGCCAGCGTTCGACTAGCGGGAGGCCAGAACACCGGGGAGCTGTTTTTT. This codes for CASVRLAGGQNTGELFF.

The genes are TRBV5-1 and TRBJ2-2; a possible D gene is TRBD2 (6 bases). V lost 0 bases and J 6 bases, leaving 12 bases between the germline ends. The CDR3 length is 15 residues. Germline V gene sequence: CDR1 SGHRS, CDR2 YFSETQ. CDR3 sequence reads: CASSLVGGAAGELFF. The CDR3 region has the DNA TGCGCCAGCAGCTTGGTGGGAGGAGCGGCCGGGGAGCTGTTTTTT.

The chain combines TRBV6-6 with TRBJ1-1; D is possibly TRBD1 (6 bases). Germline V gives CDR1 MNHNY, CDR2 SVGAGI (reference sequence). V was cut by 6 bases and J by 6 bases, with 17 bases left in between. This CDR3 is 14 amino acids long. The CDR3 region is CASSTTGPGAEAFF. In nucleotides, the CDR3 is TGTGCCAGCAGCACGACAGGACCTGGCGCTGAAGCTTTCTTT.

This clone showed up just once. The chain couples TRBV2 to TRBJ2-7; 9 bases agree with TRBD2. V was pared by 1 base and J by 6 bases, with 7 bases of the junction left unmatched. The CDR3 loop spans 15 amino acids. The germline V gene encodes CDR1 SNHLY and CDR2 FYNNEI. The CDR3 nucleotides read TGTGCCAGCAGTGAAGAGGCTAGCGGGAAAGCCGAGCAGTACTTC. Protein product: CASSEEASGKAEQYF.

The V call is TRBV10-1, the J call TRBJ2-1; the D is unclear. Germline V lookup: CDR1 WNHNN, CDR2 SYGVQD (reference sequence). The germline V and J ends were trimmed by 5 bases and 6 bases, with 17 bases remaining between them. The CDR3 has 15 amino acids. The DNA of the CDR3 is TGCGCCAGCAGTCATGGGGAACTCTGGGCCAATGAGCAGTTCTTC. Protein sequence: CASSHGELWANEQFF.

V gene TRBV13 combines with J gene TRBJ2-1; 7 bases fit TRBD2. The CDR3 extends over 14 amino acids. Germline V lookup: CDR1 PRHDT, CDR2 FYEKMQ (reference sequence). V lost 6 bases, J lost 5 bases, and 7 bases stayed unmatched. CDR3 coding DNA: TGTGCCAGCAGTGAAGGGAGGGCCCACAATGAGCAGTTCTTC. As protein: CASSEGRAHNEQFF.

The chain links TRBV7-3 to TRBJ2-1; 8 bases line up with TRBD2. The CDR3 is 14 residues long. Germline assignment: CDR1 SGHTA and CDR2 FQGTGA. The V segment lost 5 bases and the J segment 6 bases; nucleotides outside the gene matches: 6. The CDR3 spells CASSAIAGLNEQFF. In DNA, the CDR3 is TGTGCCAGCAGCGCTATAGCGGGACTCAATGAGCAGTTCTTC.

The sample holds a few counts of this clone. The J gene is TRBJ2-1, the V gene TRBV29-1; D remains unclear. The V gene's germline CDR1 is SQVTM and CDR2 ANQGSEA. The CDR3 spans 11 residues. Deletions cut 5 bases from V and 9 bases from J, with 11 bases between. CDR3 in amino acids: CSVWGTLEQFF. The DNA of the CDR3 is TGCAGCGTTTGGGGAACCCTTGAGCAGTTCTTC.

CDR3 bases: TGTGCCTGGACCCTGGACAGGGACACTGAAGCTTTCTTT. Translating it yields CAWTLDRDTEAFF. V gene TRBV30 combines with J gene TRBJ1-1; 8 nucleotides match TRBD1. In germline, CDR1 is GTSNPN, CDR2 SVGIG (reference sequence). V trimming: 4 bases; J trimming: 3 bases; junction bases outside the gene matches: 4. CDR3 length: 13 residues.

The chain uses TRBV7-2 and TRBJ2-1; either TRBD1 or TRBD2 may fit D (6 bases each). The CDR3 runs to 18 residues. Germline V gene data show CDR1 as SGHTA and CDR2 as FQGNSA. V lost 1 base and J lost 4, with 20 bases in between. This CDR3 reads CASSLGGTGIREYNEQFF. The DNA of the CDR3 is TGTGCCAGCAGCTTAGGGGGAACAGGGATACGGGAGTACAATGAGCAGTTCTTC.

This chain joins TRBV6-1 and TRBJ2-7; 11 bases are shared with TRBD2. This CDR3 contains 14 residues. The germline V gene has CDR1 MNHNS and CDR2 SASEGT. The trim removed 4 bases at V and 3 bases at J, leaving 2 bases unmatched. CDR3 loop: CASSAGTSGYEQYF. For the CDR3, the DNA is TGTGCCAGCAGTGCCGGGACTAGCGGCTACGAGCAGTACTTC.

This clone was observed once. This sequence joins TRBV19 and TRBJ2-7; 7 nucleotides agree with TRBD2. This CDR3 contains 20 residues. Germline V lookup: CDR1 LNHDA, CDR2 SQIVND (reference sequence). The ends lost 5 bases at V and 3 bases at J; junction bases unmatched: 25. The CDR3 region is CASSPWHGGAGPGLYYEQYF. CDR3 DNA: TGTGCCAGTAGTCCTTGGCACGGAGGAGCGGGACCCGGTCTTTACTACGAGCAGTACTTC.

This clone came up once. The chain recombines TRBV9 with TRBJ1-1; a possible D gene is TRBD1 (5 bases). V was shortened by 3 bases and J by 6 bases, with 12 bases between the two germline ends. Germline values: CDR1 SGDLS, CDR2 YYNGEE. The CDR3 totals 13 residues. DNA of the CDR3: TGTGCCAGCAGCGCAGAACCAGGGCCTGAAGCTTTCTTT. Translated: CASSAEPGPEAFF.

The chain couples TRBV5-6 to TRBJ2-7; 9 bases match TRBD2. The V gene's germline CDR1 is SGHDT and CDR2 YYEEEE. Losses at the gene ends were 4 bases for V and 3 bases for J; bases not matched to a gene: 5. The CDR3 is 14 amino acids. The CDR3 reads CASSLSGRGYEQYF. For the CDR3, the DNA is TGTGCCAGCAGCCTTAGCGGGAGAGGCTACGAGCAGTACTTC.

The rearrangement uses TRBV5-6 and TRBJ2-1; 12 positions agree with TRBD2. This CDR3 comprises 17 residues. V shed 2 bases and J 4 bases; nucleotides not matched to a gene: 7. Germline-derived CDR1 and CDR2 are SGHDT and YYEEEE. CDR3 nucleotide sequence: TGTGCCAGCAGCTTACAGGGACTAGCGGGTATATACAATGAGCAGTTCTTC. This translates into CASSLQGLAGIYNEQFF.

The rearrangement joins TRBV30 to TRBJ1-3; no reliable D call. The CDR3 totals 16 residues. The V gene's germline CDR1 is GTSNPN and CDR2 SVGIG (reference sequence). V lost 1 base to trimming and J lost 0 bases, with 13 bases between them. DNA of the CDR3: TGTGCCTGGAGTGGGACGGGATGGAACTCTGGAAACACCATATATTTT. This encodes CAWSGTGWNSGNTIYF.

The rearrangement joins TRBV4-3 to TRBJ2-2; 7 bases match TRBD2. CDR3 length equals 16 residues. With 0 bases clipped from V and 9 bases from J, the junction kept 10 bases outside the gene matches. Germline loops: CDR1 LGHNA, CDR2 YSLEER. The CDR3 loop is CASSQDTGLAARELFF. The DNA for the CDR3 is TGCGCCAGCAGCCAAGATACTGGTCTAGCGGCGAGGGAGCTGTTTTTT.

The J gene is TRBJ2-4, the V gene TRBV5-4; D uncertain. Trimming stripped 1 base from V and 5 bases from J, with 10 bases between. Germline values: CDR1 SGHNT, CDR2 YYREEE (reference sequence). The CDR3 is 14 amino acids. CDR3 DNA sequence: TGTGCCAGCAGCTTGCCTGGCCACGAAAACATTCAGTACTTC. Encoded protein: CASSLPGHENIQYF.

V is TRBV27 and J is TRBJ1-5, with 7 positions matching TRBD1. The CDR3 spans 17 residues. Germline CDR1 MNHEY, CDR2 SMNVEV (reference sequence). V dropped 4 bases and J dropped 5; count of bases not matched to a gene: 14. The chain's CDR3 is CASSSRSGTVAHQPQHF. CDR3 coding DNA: TGTGCCAGCAGTTCCCGATCCGGGACAGTAGCCCATCAGCCCCAGCATTTT.

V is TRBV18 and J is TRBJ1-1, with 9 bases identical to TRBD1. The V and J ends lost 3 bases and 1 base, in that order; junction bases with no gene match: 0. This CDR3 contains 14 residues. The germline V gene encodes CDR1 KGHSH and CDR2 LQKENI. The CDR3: CASSPTGGNTEAFF. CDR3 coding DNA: TGTGCCAGCTCACCGACAGGGGGGAACACTGAAGCTTTCTTT.

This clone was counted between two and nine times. CDR3 sequence: CASSLGSVEQYF. The CDR3 DNA reads TGTGCCAGCAGCTTAGGGTCGGTCGAGCAGTACTTC. The J gene is TRBJ2-7, the V gene TRBV11-2; D is uncertain. The germline V and J ends were trimmed by 1 base and 6 bases, with 7 bases remaining between them. Germline V CDR1 and CDR2: SGHAT, FQNNGV. The CDR3 sequence is 12 residues long.

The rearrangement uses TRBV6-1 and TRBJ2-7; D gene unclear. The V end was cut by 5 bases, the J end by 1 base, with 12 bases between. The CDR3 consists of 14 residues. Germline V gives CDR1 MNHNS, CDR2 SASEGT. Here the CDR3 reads CASSQDRDSYEQYF. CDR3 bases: TGTGCCAGCAGTCAGGACCGTGATTCCTACGAGCAGTACTTC.

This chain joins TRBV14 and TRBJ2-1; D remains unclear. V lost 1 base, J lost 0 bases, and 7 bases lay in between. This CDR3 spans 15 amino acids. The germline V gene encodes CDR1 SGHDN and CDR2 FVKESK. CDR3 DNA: TGTGCCAGCAGCCAAGTGGTGGGCTCCTACAATGAGCAGTTCTTC. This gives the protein CASSQVVGSYNEQFF. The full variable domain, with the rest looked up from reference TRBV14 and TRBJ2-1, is EAGVTQFPSHSVIEKGQTVTLRCDPISGHDNLYWYRRVMGKEIKFLLHFVKESKQDESGMPNNRFLAERTGGTYSTLKVQPAELEDSGVYFCASSQVVGSYNEQFFGPGTRLTVL.